The 32 T cell receptor beta chains given below trace back to one sample, sequenced in a study of molecular identifiers for immune sequencing clone quantification. Each CDR3 protein is one row after TCRdb ran MiXCR on the PCR reads. The sample comprises over 300,000 distinct CDR3 sequences, under 25% of which are singletons, and roughly 0.7% rests with the top ten. Input material: naive CD8+ T cells from blood, with Jurkat cell RNA spiked in. Subset given: FACS-sorted CD8+CD4-CCR7+CD45RA+ naive T cells. Source of these receptors: a human donor in good health. Some libraries in this study had Jurkat cell RNA spiked in.

This clonotype was detected ten times or more. The chain recombines TRBV5-1 with TRBJ2-3; TRBD2 agrees at 12 bases. The germline V gene encodes CDR1 SGHRS and CDR2 YFSETQ. CDR3 length: 19 residues. The trim removed 0 bases at V and 2 bases at J, leaving 10 bases unmatched. The CDR3: CASSLASLTSGGYTDTQYF. The CDR3 nucleotides read TGCGCCAGCAGCTTGGCTTCATTGACTAGCGGGGGATACACAGATACGCAGTATTTT.

The CDR3 loop is CASSITDRSADTQYF. The CDR3 DNA follows: TGTGCCAGTAGTATTACGGACAGGAGTGCAGATACGCAGTATTTT. The chain is built from TRBV19 and TRBJ2-3; 7 bases line up with TRBD1. Germline V gives CDR1 LNHDA, CDR2 SQIVND (reference sequence). CDR3 length: 15 residues. J lost 4 bases, V lost 3 bases, and 7 bases had no gene match.

The J gene is TRBJ2-7, the V gene TRBV11-1; 9 bases map to TRBD1. V shed 5 bases and J 3 bases; nucleotides not matched to a gene: 8. The germline V gene encodes CDR1 SGHAT and CDR2 FQDESV (reference sequence). The CDR3 is made up of 15 amino acids. The CDR3 DNA is TGTGCCAGCAGCCCAGGGACAGGGCAAGACTACGAGCAGTACTTC. Its translation is CASSPGTGQDYEQYF.

This clonotype appeared many times. V is TRBV12-3 or TRBV12-4 and J is TRBJ2-2; D call uncertain. V dropped 4 bases and J dropped 3 bases, with 9 bases sitting between them. CDR3 length: 14 amino acids. DNA of the CDR3: TGTGCCAGCAGTTCCTACATCGACACCGGGGAGCTGTTTTTT. The encoded protein is CASSSYIDTGELFF.

On this clonotype: This could be a read error, since a much larger clone is one nucleotide away. The CDR3 reads CSVLGIACPQETQYF. Here the CDR3 DNA reads TGCAGTGTCCTTGGAATAGCGTGTCCTCAAGAGACCCAGTACTTC. The J gene is TRBJ2-5, the V gene TRBV20-1; possible D gene TRBD2, 5 bases. The CDR3 is 15 amino acids. V lost 7 bases and J lost 2, with 20 bases in between. CDR1 is DFQATT, CDR2 SNEGSKA, per germline (reference sequence).

About this clonotype itself: A much more abundant neighbour one base away suggests this may be a read error. The chain is built from TRBV12-3 or TRBV12-4 and TRBJ1-1; D is uncertain. The CDR3 is made up of 14 amino acids. With 4 bases removed from V and 6 bases from J, the gap between germline ends came to 15 bases. The CDR3 DNA reads as TGTGCCAGCAGTTCATCTGGGGATGCGTCTGAAGCTTTCTTT. Its translation: CASSSSGDASEAFF.

The chain combines TRBV12-3 or TRBV12-4 with TRBJ1-3; tentatively, D is TRBD1 (5 bases). The CDR3 is 15 amino acids. Trimming shortened V by 11 bases and J by 8 bases, and 25 bases separated the two germline ends. The CDR3 nucleotides are TGTGCCGGACTACAAGGGGATCTACCTGGGGACACCATATATTTT. Its protein product is CAGLQGDLPGDTIYF.

This clonotype was seen a handful of times. The CDR3 sequence: CASGPGGGFQTQYF. The CDR3 DNA reads as TGTGCCAGCGGTCCAGGCGGGGGGTTCCAGACCCAGTACTTC. The gene calls are TRBV13 and TRBJ2-5, with TRBD2 matching 8 bases. V trimming: 8 bases; J trimming: 6 bases; junction bases outside the gene matches: 11. Per the germline V gene, CDR1 is PRHDT and CDR2 is FYEKMQ (reference sequence). This CDR3 region has 14 residues.

To note about this clonotype: Just one base apart from a much larger clone, this may be a read error. V gene TRBV5-1 combines with J gene TRBJ2-3; D remains unclear. Germline CDR1 is SGHRS and CDR2 is YFSETQ. The CDR3 loop spans 12 amino acids. The CDR3 DNA follows: TGCGCCAGCAGCCAGCGCACAGCTACGCAGTATTTT. It codes for CASSQRTATQYF. Full variable domain (remainder filled in from reference TRBV5-1 and TRBJ2-3): KAGVTQTPRYLIKTRGQQVTLSCSPISGHRSVSWYQQTPGQGLQFLFEYFSETQRNKGNFPGRFSGRQFSNSRSEMNVSTLELGDSALYLCASSQRTATQYFGPGTRLTVL.

About this clonotype itself: A much larger clone differs by one base, so this may be a read error. A read error is likely, as this CDR3 ends without the conserved phenylalanine or tryptophan. This chain connects TRBV19 to TRBJ2-7; a weak D match, TRBD1 (6 bases). The germline V gene has CDR1 LNHDA and CDR2 SQIVND (reference sequence). Trimming took off 0 bases at V and 3 bases at J, with 6 bases between the two ends. This CDR3 has 13 amino acids. Here the CDR3 DNA reads TGTGCCAGTAGTATAGAGGACAGCTACGAGCAGTACTAC. Its protein is CASSIEDSYEQYY.

This chain uses TRBV30 with TRBJ1-6; D is unresolved. The CDR3 contains 14 residues. Trimming cost V 4 bases and J 9 bases, with 16 bases left between them. CDR1 is GTSNPN, CDR2 SVGIG, per germline (reference sequence). The CDR3 region has the DNA TGTGCCTGGATCCCGGAGAAAGGATTTTCACCCCTCCACTTT. It specifies CAWIPEKGFSPLHF.

This clonotype showed up many times. CDR3 protein: CASSYGTEETQYF. For the CDR3, the DNA is TGTGCCAGCAGTTACGGGACGGAAGAGACCCAGTACTTC. This chain joins TRBV6-2 or TRBV6-3 and TRBJ2-5; D could derive from TRBD1 or TRBD2 (5 bases each). V was clipped by 2 bases and J by 3 bases, with 7 bases between them. Germline CDR1 MNHEY, CDR2 SVGEGT. The CDR3 has 13 amino acids.

This chain uses TRBV7-9 with TRBJ2-7; 12 nucleotides line up with TRBD1. Unmatched junction bases numbered 6, after V lost 5 bases and J lost 7 bases. This CDR3 is built from 14 residues. CDR1 and CDR2 from the germline V gene are SEHNR and FQNEAQ (reference sequence). The CDR3, as DNA: TGTGCCAGCAGCCCCGGGACAGGGGGCGCGGAGCAGTACTTC. The encoded protein is CASSPGTGGAEQYF.

This clonotype was detected only a few times. The J gene is TRBJ2-2, the V gene TRBV20-1; the D is unclear. This CDR3 has 14 residues. Germline V gene sequence: CDR1 DFQATT, CDR2 SNEGSKA (reference sequence). V lost 1 base, J lost 3 bases, and 9 bases lay in between. In DNA, the CDR3 is TGCAGTGCTAGAGCTGAGCCCCACACCGGGGAGCTGTTTTTT. It translates to CSARAEPHTGELFF.

Comment on this clonotype: This clone may be a read error of a much larger clone one base away. The chain uses TRBV28 and TRBJ1-5, with D tentatively TRBD1 (5 bases). Germline-derived CDR1 and CDR2 are MDHEN and SYDVKM. This CDR3 spans 16 amino acids. CDR3 nucleotides: TGTGCCGGCAGCCCCCGTGACAGTTATAGCAATCAGCCCCAGCATTTT. Its translation is CAGSPRDSYSNQPQHF.

Concerning this clonotype itself: This may arise from a read error, as a much more abundant clone is one base away. The chain combines TRBV28 with TRBJ1-6, with D uncertain. The CDR3 has 15 amino acids. Germline V lookup: CDR1 MDHEN, CDR2 SYDVKM. CDR3 bases: TGTGTCAGCACCCTTTTTTCGACACCAAATTCACCCCTCCACTTT. This sequence encodes CVSTLFSTPNSPLHF.

The chain employs TRBV3-1 and TRBJ1-5; no clear D gene. V dropped 1 base and J dropped 4 bases, with 8 bases sitting between them. The CDR3 totals 14 residues. Germline CDR1 LGHDT, CDR2 YNNKEL (reference sequence). This chain's CDR3 is CASSQGLFNQPQHF. The CDR3, as DNA: TGTGCCAGCAGCCAAGGCCTCTTTAATCAGCCCCAGCATTTT.

Of note for this clonotype: A junction end diverges from the germline sequence, so it may reflect a read error. This chain uses TRBV7-2 with TRBJ1-2, with D unclear. Germline V CDR1 and CDR2: SGHTA, FQGNSA. This CDR3 spans 15 amino acids. The CDR3: CASSLDPPDNYGHTF. DNA of the CDR3: TGTGCCAGCAGCTTAGACCCCCCCGATAACTATGGCCACACCTTC.

Points on this clonotype: This may stem from a read error, because a much larger clone lies one nucleotide away. J is TRBJ2-3 and V is TRBV2, with 9 bases identical to TRBD2. CDR3 length: 16 residues. Germline V gene data show CDR1 as SNHLY and CDR2 as FYNNEI. This chain's CDR3 is CASSDWTSETTDTQNF. The CDR3 region has the DNA TGTGCCAGCAGCGACTGGACTAGCGAGACCACAGATACGCAGAATTTT.

This clonotype came up many times. The rearrangement uses TRBV7-2 and TRBJ2-1; weak D call: TRBD2 (5 bases). Germline CDR1 SGHTA, CDR2 FQGNSA. The V and J ends lost 0 bases and 12 bases respectively, with 12 bases between them. The CDR3 has 13 amino acids. DNA for the CDR3: TGTGCCAGCAGCTTAGCAGGGCCAGGAGGGCAGTTCTTC. Its translation is CASSLAGPGGQFF.

This clonotype was recorded a few times. J is TRBJ2-1 and V is TRBV4-3, with D tentatively TRBD1 (5 bases). V shed 1 base and J shed 6 bases, with 7 bases lying between them. This CDR3 region has 13 residues. Germline CDR1 reads LGHNA; CDR2 reads YSLEER. CDR3 amino acids: CASSQGRVNEQFF. The CDR3 DNA is TGCGCCAGCAGCCAAGGCAGGGTCAATGAGCAGTTCTTC.

This clonotype was detected a few times. The chain carries TRBV11-2 and TRBJ2-3; 9 bases agree with TRBD2. Germline trimming cut 2 bases from V and 5 bases from J; bases unmatched to any gene: 8. Germline V CDR1 and CDR2: SGHAT, FQNNGV. This CDR3 has 16 amino acids. This CDR3 is CASSLYAGGLGDTQYF. CDR3 DNA: TGTGCCAGCAGCTTATACGCGGGGGGGCTTGGAGATACGCAGTATTTT.

This clonotype occurred a few times. The final CDR3 position lacks the conserved phenylalanine or tryptophan, pointing to a likely read error. It is unclear where the CDR3 begins or ends on the DNA, so no DNA is shown, and the CDR3 is as TCRdb lists it. The rearrangement uses TRBV25-1 and TRBJ2-2. Looked up from germline, CDR1 is MGHDK and CDR2 is SYGVNS. The CDR3 length is 10 residues, termini included. CDR3 residues: CASRSFKTQV.

This clonotype was seen a few times. The chain links TRBV4-2 to TRBJ2-7, with D uncertain. This CDR3 is 13 amino acids long. V was clipped by 2 bases and J by 3 bases, with 8 bases between them. Germline lookup yields CDR1 LGHNA and CDR2 YNFKEQ. The CDR3 DNA reads as TGTGCCAGCAGCCAATACGAATACTACGAGCAGTACTTC. It specifies CASSQYEYYEQYF.

Concerning this clonotype: This likely comes from a read error, as the CDR3 has no conserved phenylalanine or tryptophan at its end. No DNA is shown, since the ends of the CDR3 on it are uncertain; the CDR3 is the one TCRdb lists. CDR3 sequence reads: CASSLTSPQETRYL. The rearrangement uses TRBV7-2 and TRBJ2-5; TRBD2 is taken as the D call from the table, unchecked against the DNA. The length of the CDR3 is 14 amino acids, counting both ends. Per germline, CDR1 SGHTA and CDR2 FQGNSA.

This clonotype was counted between two and nine times. The chain recombines TRBV7-6 with TRBJ2-7; 8 nucleotides match TRBD2. The CDR3 is 14 amino acids. CDR1 is SGHVS and CDR2 is FNYEAQ in the germline V gene. Germline trimming cut 2 bases from V and 5 bases from J; bases unmatched to any gene: 5. The CDR3 sequence is CASSLTGGANEQYF. CDR3 nucleotides: TGTGCCAGCAGCTTAACCGGGGGGGCCAACGAGCAGTACTTC.

Concerning this clonotype itself: A much larger clone sits a single nucleotide away, making a read error possible. This chain connects TRBV7-2 to TRBJ2-7, with TRBD1 identical over 7 bases. The CDR3 is 15 amino acids. Germline loops: CDR1 SGHTA, CDR2 FQGNSA. DNA of the CDR3: TGTGCCAGCAGCTCGGGACAGAAAAGCCCCTACGTGCAGTACTTC. Translating it yields CASSSGQKSPYVQYF.

This clonotype was observed many times. The chain links TRBV5-5 to TRBJ2-6, with D tentatively TRBD1 (5 bases). Trimming removed 1 base from V and 2 bases from J, with 13 bases in between. This CDR3 spans 17 amino acids. Germline values: CDR1 SGHKS, CDR2 YYEKEE (reference sequence). The CDR3, as DNA: TGTGCCAGCAGCTTGTCAGGGTTTGTTGCTGGGGCCAACGTCCTGACTTTC. Protein product: CASSLSGFVAGANVLTF.

This clonotype was observed many times. This chain uses TRBV12-3 or TRBV12-4 with TRBJ2-2; D remains unclear. The length of the CDR3 is 13 residues. V was cut by 8 bases and J by 3 bases, with 10 bases left in between. CDR3 nucleotides: TGTGCCAGCTCCTATACGGACACCGGGGAGCTGTTTTTT. This gives the protein CASSYTDTGELFF.

This clonotype was counted ten times or more. The genes are TRBV6-5 and TRBJ1-1; possible D gene TRBD1, 6 bases. From germline, CDR1 is MNHEY and CDR2 SVGAGI. This CDR3 is 14 amino acids long. V dropped 2 bases and J dropped 8 bases, with 15 bases sitting between them. CDR3 nucleotide sequence: TGTGCCAGCAGTTACAAATACAGGGTAGCCGAAGCTTTCTTT. This translates into CASSYKYRVAEAFF.

This clonotype showed up many times. V usage is TRBV7-9 and J usage is TRBJ2-3; D perhaps matches TRBD1 (6 bases). There are 15 residues in the CDR3. Per the germline V gene, CDR1 is SEHNR and CDR2 is FQNEAQ (reference sequence). Trimming shortened V by 5 bases and J by 0 bases, and 12 bases separated the two germline ends. CDR3 amino acids: CASSLRDTSTDTQYF. The DNA of the CDR3 is TGTGCCAGCAGCCTCCGGGACACTAGCACAGATACGCAGTATTTT.

In its sample, this clonotype was seen once. The gene calls are TRBV11-3 and TRBJ2-2; the D call may be TRBD1 or TRBD2 (5 bases each). CDR1 is SGHNT, CDR2 YENEEA, per germline. Trimming cost V 5 bases and J 2 bases, with 24 bases left between them. The CDR3 runs to 19 residues. The CDR3 sequence is CASSHRDLRYGTNTGELFF. The CDR3 DNA reads as TGTGCCAGCAGCCACCGGGACCTCAGATACGGCACCAACACCGGGGAGCTGTTTTTT.